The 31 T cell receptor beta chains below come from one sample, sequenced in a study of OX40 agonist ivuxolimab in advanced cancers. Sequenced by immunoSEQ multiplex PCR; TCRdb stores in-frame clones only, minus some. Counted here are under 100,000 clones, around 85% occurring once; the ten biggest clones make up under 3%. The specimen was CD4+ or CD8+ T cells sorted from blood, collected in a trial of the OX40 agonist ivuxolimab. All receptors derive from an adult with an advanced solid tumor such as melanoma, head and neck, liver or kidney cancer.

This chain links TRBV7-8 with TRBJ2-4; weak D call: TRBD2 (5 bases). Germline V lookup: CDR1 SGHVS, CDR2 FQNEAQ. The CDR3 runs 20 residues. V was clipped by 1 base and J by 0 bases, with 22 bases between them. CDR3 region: CASSLVGDLRPPLAKNIQYF. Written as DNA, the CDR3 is TGTGCCAGCAGCTTAGTCGGGGATCTTCGTCCTCCACTAGCCAAAAACATTCAGTACTTC.

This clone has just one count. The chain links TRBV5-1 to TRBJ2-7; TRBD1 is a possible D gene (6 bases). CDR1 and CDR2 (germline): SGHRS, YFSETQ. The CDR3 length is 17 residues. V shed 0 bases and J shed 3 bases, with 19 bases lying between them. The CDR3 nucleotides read TGCGCCAGCAGCTTGGTCCCAACAGGGAACGGGGACTACGAGCAGTACTTC. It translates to CASSLVPTGNGDYEQYF.

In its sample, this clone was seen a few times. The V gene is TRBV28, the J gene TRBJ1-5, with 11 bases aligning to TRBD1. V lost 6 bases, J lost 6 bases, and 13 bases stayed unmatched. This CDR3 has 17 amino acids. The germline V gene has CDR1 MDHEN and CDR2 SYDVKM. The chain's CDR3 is CASSLGSGQGAFQPQHF. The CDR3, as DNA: TGTGCCAGCAGCCTGGGGAGCGGACAGGGGGCATTTCAGCCCCAGCATTTT.

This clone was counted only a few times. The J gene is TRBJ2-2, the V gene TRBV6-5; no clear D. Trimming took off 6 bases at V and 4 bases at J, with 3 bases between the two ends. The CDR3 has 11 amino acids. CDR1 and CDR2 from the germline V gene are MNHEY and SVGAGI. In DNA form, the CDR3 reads TGTGCCAGCAGGGGCACCGGGGAGCTGTTTTTT. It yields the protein CASRGTGELFF.

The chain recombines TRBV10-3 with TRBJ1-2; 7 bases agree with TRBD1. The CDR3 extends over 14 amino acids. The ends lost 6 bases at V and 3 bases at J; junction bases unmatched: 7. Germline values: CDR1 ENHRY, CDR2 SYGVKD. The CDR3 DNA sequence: TGTGCCATCAGCCAGGGGGGGAAGTACTATGGCTACACCTTC. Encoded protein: CAISQGGKYYGYTF.

The CDR3 DNA reads TGCGCCAGCAGCCCAAGCCAGGGGAAAGATACGCAGTATTTT. Amino acid sequence: CASSPSQGKDTQYF. This chain joins TRBV5-1 and TRBJ2-3, with a weak D call TRBD1 (6 bases). V dropped 4 bases and J dropped 5 bases, with 14 bases sitting between them. CDR3 length: 14 residues. Germline CDR1 and CDR2: SGHRS and YFSETQ.

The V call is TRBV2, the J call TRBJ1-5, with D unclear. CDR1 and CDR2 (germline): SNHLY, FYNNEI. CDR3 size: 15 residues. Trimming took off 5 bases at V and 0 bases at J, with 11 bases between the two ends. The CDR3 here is CASSPDRYSNQPQHF. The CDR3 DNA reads TGTGCCAGCAGTCCCGACCGGTATAGCAATCAGCCCCAGCATTTT.

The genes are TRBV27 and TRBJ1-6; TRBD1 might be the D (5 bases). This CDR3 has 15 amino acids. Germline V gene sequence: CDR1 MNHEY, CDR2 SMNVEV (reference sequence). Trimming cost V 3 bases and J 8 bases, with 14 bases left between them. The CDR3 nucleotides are TGTGCCAGCAGTTTGGTCAGTGGGGGGGATTCACCCCTCCACTTT. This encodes CASSLVSGGDSPLHF.

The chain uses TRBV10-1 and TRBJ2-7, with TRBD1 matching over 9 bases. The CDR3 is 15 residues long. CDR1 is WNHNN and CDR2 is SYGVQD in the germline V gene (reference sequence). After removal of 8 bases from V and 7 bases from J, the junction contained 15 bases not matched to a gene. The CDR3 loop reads CASPSPGQGPREQYF. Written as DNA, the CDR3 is TGCGCCAGCCCCTCCCCGGGACAGGGACCTCGGGAGCAGTACTTC.

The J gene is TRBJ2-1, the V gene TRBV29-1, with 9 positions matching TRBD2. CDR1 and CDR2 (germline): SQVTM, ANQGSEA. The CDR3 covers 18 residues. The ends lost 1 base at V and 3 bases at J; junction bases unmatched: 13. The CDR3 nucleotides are TGCAGCGTTGAAGGGGGCTTTTCTAGCGGGGTTCACTACAATGAGCAGTTCTTC. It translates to CSVEGGFSSGVHYNEQFF.

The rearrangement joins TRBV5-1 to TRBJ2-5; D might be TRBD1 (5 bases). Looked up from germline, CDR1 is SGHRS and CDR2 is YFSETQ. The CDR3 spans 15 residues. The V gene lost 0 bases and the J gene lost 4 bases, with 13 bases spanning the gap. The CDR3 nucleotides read TGCGCCAGCAGCTTGGAGGGGATTGGGGCAGAGACCCAGTACTTC. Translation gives CASSLEGIGAETQYF. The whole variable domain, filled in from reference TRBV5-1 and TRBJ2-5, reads KAGVTQTPRYLIKTRGQQVTLSCSPISGHRSVSWYQQTPGQGLQFLFEYFSETQRNKGNFPGRFSGRQFSNSRSEMNVSTLELGDSALYLCASSLEGIGAETQYFGPGTRLLVL.

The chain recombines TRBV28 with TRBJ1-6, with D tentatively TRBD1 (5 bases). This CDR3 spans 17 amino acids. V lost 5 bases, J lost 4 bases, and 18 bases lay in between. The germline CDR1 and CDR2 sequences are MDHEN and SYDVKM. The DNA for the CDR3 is TGTGCCAGCAGTAGCCAGGGCCCAGCCACATATAATTCACCCCTCCACTTT. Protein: CASSSQGPATYNSPLHF.

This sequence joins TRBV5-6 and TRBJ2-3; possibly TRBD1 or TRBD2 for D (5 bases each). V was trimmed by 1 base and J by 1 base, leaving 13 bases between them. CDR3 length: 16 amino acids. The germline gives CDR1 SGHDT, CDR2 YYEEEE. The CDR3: CASSLTGTAGTDTQYF. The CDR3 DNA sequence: TGTGCCAGCAGCTTGACCGGGACCGCTGGCACAGATACGCAGTATTTT.

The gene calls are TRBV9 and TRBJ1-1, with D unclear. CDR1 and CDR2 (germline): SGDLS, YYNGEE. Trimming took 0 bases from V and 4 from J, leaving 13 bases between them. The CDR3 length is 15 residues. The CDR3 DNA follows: TGTGCCAGCAGCGTAGAAGGGTCCCTGGGCACTGAAGCTTTCTTT. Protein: CASSVEGSLGTEAFF. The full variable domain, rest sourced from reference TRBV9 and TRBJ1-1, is DSGVTQTPKHLITATGQRVTLRCSPRSGDLSVYWYQQSLDQGLQFLIQYYNGEERAKGNILERFSAQQFPDLHSELNLSSLELGDSALYFCASSVEGSLGTEAFFGQGTRLTVV.

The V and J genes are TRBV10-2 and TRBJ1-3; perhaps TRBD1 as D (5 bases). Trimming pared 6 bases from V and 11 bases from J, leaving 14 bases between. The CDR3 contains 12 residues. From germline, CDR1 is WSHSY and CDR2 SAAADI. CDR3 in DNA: TGCGCCAGCAGGGGAATAAGGGGCCCCATATATTTT. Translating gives CASRGIRGPIYF.

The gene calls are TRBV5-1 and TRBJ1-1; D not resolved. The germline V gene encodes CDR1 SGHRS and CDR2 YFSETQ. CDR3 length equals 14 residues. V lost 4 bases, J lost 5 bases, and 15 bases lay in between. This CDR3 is CASSPDPSGTEAFF. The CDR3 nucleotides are TGCGCCAGCAGCCCGGACCCCTCGGGGACTGAAGCTTTCTTT.

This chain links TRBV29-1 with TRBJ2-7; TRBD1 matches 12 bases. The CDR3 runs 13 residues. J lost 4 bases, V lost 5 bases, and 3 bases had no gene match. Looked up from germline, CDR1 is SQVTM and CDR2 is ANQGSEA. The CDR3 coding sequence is TGCAGCGTTAAGGGACAGGGGGCTTACGAGCAGTACTTC. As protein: CSVKGQGAYEQYF.

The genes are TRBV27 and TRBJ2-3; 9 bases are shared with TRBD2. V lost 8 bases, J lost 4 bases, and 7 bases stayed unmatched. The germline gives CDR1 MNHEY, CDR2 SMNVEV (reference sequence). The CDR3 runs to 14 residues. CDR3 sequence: CASRGGGAADTQYF. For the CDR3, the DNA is TGTGCCAGCCGGGGCGGGGGGGCCGCAGATACGCAGTATTTT.

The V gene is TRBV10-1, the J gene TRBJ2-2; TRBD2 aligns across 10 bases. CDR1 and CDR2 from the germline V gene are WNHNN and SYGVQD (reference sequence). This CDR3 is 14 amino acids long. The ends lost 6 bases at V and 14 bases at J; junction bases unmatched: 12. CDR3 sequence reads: CASSPSSGSDRLFF. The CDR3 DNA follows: TGCGCCAGCAGCCCCTCTAGCGGGAGCGATCGTCTGTTTTTT.

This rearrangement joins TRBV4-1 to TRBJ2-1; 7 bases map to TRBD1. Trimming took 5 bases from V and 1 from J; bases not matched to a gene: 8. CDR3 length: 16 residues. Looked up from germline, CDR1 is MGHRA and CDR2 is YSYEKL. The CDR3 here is CASSSHHRGSYNEQFF. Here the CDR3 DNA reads TGCGCCAGCAGCTCACATCACAGGGGTTCCTACAATGAGCAGTTCTTC.

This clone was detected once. CDR3 nucleotides: TGTGCCATCAGTGATTTAAGGGGTCGGTTGGCCGGGGAGCTGTTTTTT. This encodes CAISDLRGRLAGELFF. V is TRBV10-3 and J is TRBJ2-2; D may be TRBD1 (5 bases). Looked up from germline, CDR1 is ENHRY and CDR2 is SYGVKD. V was pared by 3 bases and J by 6 bases, with 17 bases between. This CDR3 is built from 16 residues.

The CDR3 DNA is TGTGCCACCGAAACTAATCTGGGATCCTACGAGCAGTACTTC. Its translation: CATETNLGSYEQYF. V and J are TRBV28 and TRBJ2-7; the D is unclear. CDR1 MDHEN and CDR2 SYDVKM come from the germline V gene. The CDR3 is 14 residues long. The V and J ends lost 10 bases and 1 base respectively, with 17 bases between them. Filled out from reference TRBV28 and TRBJ2-7, the complete variable domain reads DVKVTQSSRYLVKRTGEKVFLECVQDMDHENMFWYRQDPGLGLRLIYFSYDVKMKEKGDIPEGYSVSREKKERFSLILESASTNQTSMYLCATETNLGSYEQYFGPGTRLTVT.

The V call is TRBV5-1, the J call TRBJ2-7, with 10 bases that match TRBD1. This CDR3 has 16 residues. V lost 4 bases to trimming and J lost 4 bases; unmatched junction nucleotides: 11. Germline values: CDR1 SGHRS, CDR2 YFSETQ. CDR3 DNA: TGCGCCAGCAGCCTGGATGAGTTGGGACAGGGGTACGAGCAGTACTTC. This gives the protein CASSLDELGQGYEQYF.

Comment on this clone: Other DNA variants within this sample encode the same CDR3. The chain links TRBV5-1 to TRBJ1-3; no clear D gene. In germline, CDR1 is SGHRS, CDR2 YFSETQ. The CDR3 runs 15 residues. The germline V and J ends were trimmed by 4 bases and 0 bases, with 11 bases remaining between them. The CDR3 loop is CASSTGRSSGNTIYF. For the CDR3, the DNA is TGCGCCAGCAGCACCGGACGGAGCTCTGGAAACACCATATATTTT.

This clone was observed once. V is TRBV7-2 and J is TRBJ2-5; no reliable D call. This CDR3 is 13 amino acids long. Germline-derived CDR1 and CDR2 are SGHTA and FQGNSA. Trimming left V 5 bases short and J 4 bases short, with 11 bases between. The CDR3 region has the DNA TGTGCCAGCAGCCCCCCCAACGGAGAGACCCAGTACTTC. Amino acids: CASSPPNGETQYF.

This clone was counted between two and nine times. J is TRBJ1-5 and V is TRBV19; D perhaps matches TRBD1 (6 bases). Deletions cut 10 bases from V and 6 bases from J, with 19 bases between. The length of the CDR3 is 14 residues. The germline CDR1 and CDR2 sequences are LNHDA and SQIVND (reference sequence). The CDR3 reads CATTQQGIAQPQHF. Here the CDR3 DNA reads TGTGCCACCACCCAACAGGGTATTGCTCAGCCCCAGCATTTT.

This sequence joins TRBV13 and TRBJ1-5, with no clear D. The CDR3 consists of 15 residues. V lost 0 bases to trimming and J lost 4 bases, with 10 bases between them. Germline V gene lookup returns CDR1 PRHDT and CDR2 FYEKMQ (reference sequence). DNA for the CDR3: TGTGCCAGCAGCTTAGGCGTAGGGAAGAATCAGCCCCAGCATTTT. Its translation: CASSLGVGKNQPQHF.

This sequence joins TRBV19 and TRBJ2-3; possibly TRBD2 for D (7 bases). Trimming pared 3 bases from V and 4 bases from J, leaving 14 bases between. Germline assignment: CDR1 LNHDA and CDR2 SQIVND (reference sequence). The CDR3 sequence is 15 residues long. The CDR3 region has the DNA TGTGCCAGTAGTATCCGGGGGGCGGGTGCAGATACGCAGTATTTT. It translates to CASSIRGAGADTQYF.

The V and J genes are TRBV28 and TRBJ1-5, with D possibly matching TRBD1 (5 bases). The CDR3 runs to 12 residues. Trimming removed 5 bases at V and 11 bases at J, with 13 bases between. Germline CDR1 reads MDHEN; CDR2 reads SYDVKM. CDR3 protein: CASSPGTDTQHF. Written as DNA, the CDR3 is TGTGCCAGCAGTCCGGGGACGGATACCCAGCATTTT.

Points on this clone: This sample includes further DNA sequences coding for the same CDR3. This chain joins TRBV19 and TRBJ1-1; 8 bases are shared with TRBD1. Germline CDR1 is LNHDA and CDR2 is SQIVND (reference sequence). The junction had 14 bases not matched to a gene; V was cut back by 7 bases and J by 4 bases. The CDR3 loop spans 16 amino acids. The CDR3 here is CASTSIGRGLGTEAFF. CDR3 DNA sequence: TGTGCCAGTACCTCAATCGGCAGGGGGCTCGGCACTGAAGCTTTCTTT.

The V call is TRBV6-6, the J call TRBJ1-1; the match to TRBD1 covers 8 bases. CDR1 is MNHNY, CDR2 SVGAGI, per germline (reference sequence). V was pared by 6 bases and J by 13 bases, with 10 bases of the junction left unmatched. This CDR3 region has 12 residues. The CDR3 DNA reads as TGTGCCAGCAGGATAGAACAGGGGGTAGGTTTCTTT. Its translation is CASRIEQGVGFF.